What follows are 32 T cell receptor beta chains derived from one specimen sequenced in a study of T cell repertoires in cytomegalovirus infection (dated by TCRdb to between 2018 and 2020). Sample treatment or condition, as interpreted from the label and publication: in vitro stimulation with specific CMV peptide epitopes to enrich CMV-specific T cells. The antigens these receptors bind are not known. TCRdb lists the instrument as Illumina HiSeq 1500. TCRdb's own reprocessing of the public reads used fastp at Q25 and MiXCR and kept productive beta chains. All rows with the same CDR3 protein become a single entry with the most common DNA and genes. The sample includes some 920,000 distinct CDR3 sequences, with approximately 32% observed a single time. 13% of the sample lies in the top ten. The material was cultured CD8+ T cells from PBMCs, obtained from culture after CMV antigen stimulation. These receptors all come from a human donor in good health (CMV status not recorded). Some clones in this sample may be carry-over from other donors' samples.

This clonotype was observed many times. The chain carries TRBV7-9 and TRBJ2-3; 9 nucleotides align to TRBD1. V lost 4 bases, J lost 3 bases, and 8 bases stayed unmatched. CDR1 is SEHNR and CDR2 is FQNEAQ in the germline V gene (reference sequence). CDR3 length equals 16 residues. CDR3: CASSSPRDRATDTQYF. CDR3 sequence (DNA): TGTGCCAGCAGCTCACCCCGGGACAGGGCAACAGATACGCAGTATTTT.

In its sample, this clonotype was seen many times. This chain links TRBV7-6 with TRBJ2-5; 12 bases match TRBD2. J gave up 3 bases and V 4 bases, and 0 bases lay outside the gene matches. This CDR3 comprises 14 residues. CDR1 and CDR2 from the germline V gene are SGHVS and FNYEAQ. CDR3 sequence: CASSSSGGEETQYF. The CDR3 bases are TGTGCCAGCAGCTCTAGCGGGGGGGAAGAGACCCAGTACTTC.

Note on this clonotype: Given a much more abundant clone one base away, this may be a read error. The J gene is TRBJ2-2, the V gene TRBV7-9; perhaps TRBD1 as D (5 bases). Germline V gene data show CDR1 as SEHNR and CDR2 as FQNEAQ (reference sequence). The CDR3 runs 16 residues. The CDR3 spells CACSPSPGWGTGELFF. The CDR3 DNA reads TGTGCCTGCAGCCCTTCCCCAGGGTGGGGCACCGGGGAGCTGTTTTTT.

This clonotype has just a few counts. The chain has TRBV10-3 and TRBJ2-7; tentative D call: TRBD1 (5 bases). Trimming shortened V by 6 bases and J by 1 base, and 10 bases separated the two germline ends. Germline CDR1 is ENHRY and CDR2 is SYGVKD. The CDR3 contains 13 residues. The CDR3 here is CAIRPTDSYEQYF. In DNA form, the CDR3 reads TGTGCCATCAGACCGACAGATTCCTACGAGCAGTACTTC.

This clonotype was detected ten times or more. The chain recombines TRBV12-3 or TRBV12-4 with TRBJ1-1; TRBD1 matches 8 bases. V shed 5 bases and J 6 bases; nucleotides not matched to a gene: 8. This CDR3 is 14 amino acids long. The CDR3 region has the DNA TGTGCCAGCAGTCCTCACCGGACAGGGTCTGAAGCTTTCTTT. Translating it yields CASSPHRTGSEAFF.

This clonotype was detected a few times. V usage is TRBV6-2 or TRBV6-3 and J usage is TRBJ1-5; the D gene is possibly TRBD1 (5 bases). Germline loops: CDR1 MNHEY, CDR2 SVGEGT. The CDR3 contains 14 residues. V gave up 0 bases and J gave up 6 bases, with 9 bases separating them. For the CDR3, the DNA is TGTGCCAGCAGTTACTCGGAGGGGACTCAGCCCCAGCATTTT. It yields the protein CASSYSEGTQPQHF.

This clonotype was counted a few times. The chain couples TRBV7-9 to TRBJ1-1, with D perhaps matching TRBD1 (6 bases). CDR3 length equals 15 residues. With 1 base removed from V and 1 base from J, the gap between germline ends came to 10 bases. Per the germline V gene, CDR1 is SEHNR and CDR2 is FQNEAQ (reference sequence). The CDR3 is CASSLEVGGNTEAFF. CDR3 nucleotide sequence: TGTGCCAGCAGCTTAGAGGTAGGGGGGAACACTGAAGCTTTCTTT.

The chain uses TRBV6-8 and TRBJ2-3; 8 positions agree with TRBD1. The CDR3 loop spans 15 amino acids. Germline CDR1 and CDR2: MNHGY and SAAAGT. V trimming: 5 bases; J trimming: 5 bases; junction bases outside the gene matches: 9. The CDR3 reads CASSPRGLSRDTQYF. The CDR3 region has the DNA TGTGCCAGCAGTCCCAGGGGGCTTAGTAGAGATACGCAGTATTTT.

This clonotype was seen a handful of times. J is TRBJ2-3 and V is TRBV12-3 or TRBV12-4; D is ambiguous. The V end lost 7 bases, the J end lost 2 bases, and 10 bases lay between the germline ends. This CDR3 spans 13 amino acids. The CDR3 region has the DNA TGTGCCAGCATCCCGGTTCTCACAGATACGCAGTATTTT. Translating gives CASIPVLTDTQYF.

This clonotype has a count of ten or more. V and J are TRBV19 and TRBJ2-1; no clear D gene. Trimming pared 7 bases from V and 2 bases from J, leaving 12 bases between. CDR3 length: 14 amino acids. Germline CDR1 LNHDA, CDR2 SQIVND (reference sequence). CDR3 in amino acids: CASTSRSTYNEQFF. The CDR3 DNA follows: TGTGCCAGTACCTCCAGGTCTACCTACAATGAGCAGTTCTTC.

The rearrangement uses TRBV7-9 and TRBJ2-5, with D possibly matching TRBD2 (6 bases). This CDR3 contains 13 residues. V lost 5 bases and J 4 bases, leaving 11 bases between the germline ends. Germline CDR1 reads SEHNR; CDR2 reads FQNEAQ (reference sequence). The CDR3 DNA is TGTGCCAGCAGCCACTGGGACTCAGAGACCCAGTACTTC. This sequence encodes CASSHWDSETQYF.

This clonotype appeared a few times. This chain links TRBV6-1 with TRBJ1-1; D is uncertain. The CDR3 has 15 amino acids. The germline CDR1 and CDR2 sequences are MNHNS and SASEGT. Between the trimmed V and J ends, which lost 3 bases and 6 bases, there was a span of 17 bases. The CDR3 DNA sequence: TGTGCCAGCAGTGAGGGCCGAACTCTTCGGGCTGAAGCTTTCTTT. Translated: CASSEGRTLRAEAFF.

The chain combines TRBV12-3 or TRBV12-4 with TRBJ2-3; 10 bases fit TRBD2. V shed 3 bases, J shed 2 bases, and the junction held 5 bases outside the gene matches. The CDR3 totals 16 residues. The CDR3 spells CASSLVTSGVTDTQYF. The DNA for the CDR3 is TGTGCCAGCAGTTTGGTTACTAGCGGGGTCACAGATACGCAGTATTTT.

The V and J genes are TRBV12-3 or TRBV12-4 and TRBJ2-5, with a possible D match to TRBD2 (6 bases). V was shortened by 7 bases and J by 4 bases, with 16 bases between the two germline ends. The CDR3 totals 14 residues. CDR3 in amino acids: CASKSRGLRETQYF. Written as DNA, the CDR3 is TGTGCCAGCAAATCCCGGGGACTGCGAGAGACCCAGTACTTC.

For the CDR3, the DNA is TGTGCCAGCGGCGGGTGGACCGGGGAGCTGTTTTTT. It yields the protein CASGGWTGELFF. The genes are TRBV7-9 and TRBJ2-2; tentative D call: TRBD2 (5 bases). Per the germline V gene, CDR1 is SEHNR and CDR2 is FQNEAQ (reference sequence). This CDR3 region has 12 residues. Trimming removed 8 bases at V and 5 bases at J, with 9 bases between.

The sample holds a few counts of this clonotype. The chain is built from TRBV11-2 and TRBJ2-2; D is tentatively TRBD1 or TRBD2 (5 bases each). The CDR3 consists of 13 residues. Germline V gene sequence: CDR1 SGHAT, CDR2 FQNNGV. Trimming pared 4 bases from V and 7 bases from J, leaving 10 bases between. CDR3 DNA sequence: TGTGCCAGCAGCTGGGACCAGATCGGGGAGCTGTTTTTT. This translates into CASSWDQIGELFF.

V usage is TRBV28 and J usage is TRBJ2-1; 9 bases are a match to TRBD2. The germline gives CDR1 MDHEN, CDR2 SYDVKM. The CDR3 has 21 residues. Trimming removed 5 bases from V and 0 bases from J; junction bases left unmatched: 20. CDR3 in DNA: TGTGCCAGCAGTCCTGGGTGGGCTAGCGGGGACCTAACCACCTCCTACAATGAGCAGTTCTTC. Translation: CASSPGWASGDLTTSYNEQFF.

This clonotype was observed a few times. DNA of the CDR3: TGTGCCAGCAAAGAGGGGCGGATAGATACGCAGTATTTT. It specifies CASKEGRIDTQYF. The V and J genes are TRBV27 and TRBJ2-3; the D gene could be TRBD1 or TRBD2 (5 bases each). V shed 7 bases and J shed 5 bases, with 13 bases lying between them. Per germline, CDR1 MNHEY and CDR2 SMNVEV (reference sequence). This CDR3 region has 13 residues.

This clonotype was counted only a few times. This sequence joins TRBV15 and TRBJ2-7; 10 bases are shared with TRBD2. J lost 4 bases, V lost 1 base, and 4 bases had no gene match. The germline V gene encodes CDR1 LNHNV and CDR2 YYDKDF (reference sequence). CDR3 length: 15 amino acids. The CDR3: CATSRGAGGRYEQYV. CDR3 coding DNA: TGTGCCACCAGCAGAGGAGCGGGGGGGCGGTACGAGCAGTACGTC.

The gene calls are TRBV28 and TRBJ2-5; 7 bases are a match to TRBD2. CDR1 is MDHEN and CDR2 is SYDVKM in the germline V gene. The CDR3 runs 14 residues. Germline trimming cut 3 bases from V and 5 bases from J; bases unmatched to any gene: 6. For the CDR3, the DNA is TGTGCCAGCAGTTTGGGACGGACTAGTGAGACCCAGTACTTC. Amino acid sequence: CASSLGRTSETQYF.

The chain is built from TRBV6-5 and TRBJ2-3, with no clear D. This CDR3 is built from 11 residues. Germline V CDR1 and CDR2: MNHEY, SVGAGI. The V and J ends lost 10 bases and 10 bases respectively, with 15 bases between them. CDR3 nucleotide sequence: TGTGCCAACAGAACAGCAGGTGCGCAGTATTTT. Protein product: CANRTAGAQYF.

This rearrangement joins TRBV13 to TRBJ1-1; D is perhaps TRBD1 (6 bases). Trimming shortened V by 5 bases and J by 2 bases, and 18 bases separated the two germline ends. The CDR3 loop spans 16 amino acids. The germline gives CDR1 PRHDT, CDR2 FYEKMQ (reference sequence). CDR3 DNA: TGTGCCAGCAGCCCATCCCGGACAGCCTACAACACTGAAGCTTTCTTT. Residues: CASSPSRTAYNTEAFF. The full variable domain, in which reference TRBV13 and TRBJ1-1 provide the parts outside the CDR3, is AAGVIQSPRHLIKEKRETATLKCYPIPRHDTVYWYQQGPGQDPQFLISFYEKMQSDKGSIPDRFSAQQFSDYHSELNMSSLELGDSALYFCASSPSRTAYNTEAFFGQGTRLTVV.

V and J are TRBV6-6 and TRBJ1-4; no firm D call. The CDR3 is 17 residues long. Trimming took off 10 bases at V and 2 bases at J, with 23 bases between the two ends. Germline-derived CDR1 and CDR2 are MNHNY and SVGAGI (reference sequence). CDR3 bases: TGTGCCAACAGAACGGAATCGGAGGGTTTCACTAATGAAAAACTGTTTTTT. This codes for CANRTESEGFTNEKLFF.

The chain carries TRBV11-2 and TRBJ2-3; 8 bases agree with TRBD1. With 5 bases clipped from V and 3 bases from J, the junction kept 7 bases outside the gene matches. This CDR3 is built from 15 residues. Germline V lookup: CDR1 SGHAT, CDR2 FQNNGV. This CDR3 reads CASSPGQVMTDTQYF. In DNA form, the CDR3 reads TGTGCCAGCAGCCCGGGACAGGTGATGACAGATACGCAGTATTTT. The complete variable domain, with remaining parts taken from reference TRBV11-2 and TRBJ2-3, reads EAGVAQSPRYKIIEKRQSVAFWCNPISGHATLYWYQQILGQGPKLLIQFQNNGVVDDSQLPKDRFSAERLKGVDSTLKIQPAKLEDSAVYLCASSPGQVMTDTQYFGPGTRLTVL.

In this sample, this clonotype turned up a few times. The V call is TRBV12-3 or TRBV12-4, the J call TRBJ1-2; D may be TRBD1 (6 bases). V was clipped by 3 bases and J by 8 bases, with 10 bases between them. CDR3 size: 12 residues. The CDR3 DNA reads as TGTGCCAGCAGTTTCAAGGGGGACGGCTACACCTTC. It is translated as CASSFKGDGYTF.

Turning to this clonotype: The junction differs from germline at one of its ends, possibly a read error. The chain uses TRBV5-1 and TRBJ2-5; 7 nucleotides align to TRBD1. The CDR3 is made up of 16 amino acids. Germline V gene sequence: CDR1 SGHRS, CDR2 YFSETQ. This CDR3 is CASSVLGTDRQGTQYF. CDR3 DNA sequence: TGCGCCAGCAGCGTATTAGGGACAGACCGTCAAGGGACCCAGTACTTC.

This clonotype was observed a handful of times. The rearrangement links TRBV6-2 or TRBV6-3 to TRBJ1-1; 7 bases are shared with TRBD1. CDR3 length: 11 residues. V dropped 4 bases and J dropped 7; count of bases not matched to a gene: 0. Germline V gene data show CDR1 as MNHEY and CDR2 as SVGEGT. CDR3 amino acids: CASSWTGEAFF. The DNA for the CDR3 is TGTGCCAGCAGTTGGACAGGTGAAGCTTTCTTT.

The chain combines TRBV14 with TRBJ1-1; the D gene is possibly TRBD1 (6 bases). Trimming took 0 bases from V and 0 from J, leaving 11 bases between them. Germline values: CDR1 SGHDN, CDR2 FVKESK. This CDR3 region has 16 residues. This chain's CDR3 is CASSQDQGPVNTEAFF. For the CDR3, the DNA is TGTGCCAGCAGCCAAGACCAGGGGCCAGTGAACACTGAAGCTTTCTTT.

A few counts support this clonotype. The chain is built from TRBV5-1 and TRBJ2-3, with D possibly matching TRBD1 (6 bases). Germline values: CDR1 SGHRS, CDR2 YFSETQ. The CDR3 has 17 residues. V lost 0 bases, J lost 5 bases, and 19 bases lay in between. CDR3 DNA sequence: TGCGCCAGCAGCTTGGTCAACAGACAGGCGCCCGGAGATACGCAGTATTTT. It specifies CASSLVNRQAPGDTQYF.

This clonotype came up a few times. CDR3 sequence (DNA): TGTGCCAGCAGTTTAACCGGGACCCGGGATGGCGAGCAGTACTTC. This gives the protein CASSLTGTRDGEQYF. The genes are TRBV6-2 or TRBV6-3 and TRBJ2-7; D possibly uses TRBD1 or TRBD2 (5 bases each). This CDR3 spans 15 amino acids. Trimming removed 4 bases at V and 6 bases at J, with 19 bases between. CDR1 is MNHEY and CDR2 is SVGEGT in the germline V gene.

In this sample, this clonotype turned up many times. The chain joins TRBV7-2 to TRBJ2-3, with D possibly being TRBD1 (6 bases). Germline-derived CDR1 and CDR2 are SGHTA and FQGNSA. V was pared by 5 bases and J by 2 bases, with 20 bases between. The CDR3 totals 17 residues. The CDR3 DNA reads TGTGCCAGCAGCACGCCCGGGACATCTATCATCACAGATACGCAGTATTTT. It is translated as CASSTPGTSIITDTQYF.

This chain links TRBV19 with TRBJ2-1; D is undetermined. CDR1 and CDR2 from the germline V gene are LNHDA and SQIVND (reference sequence). The length of the CDR3 is 17 residues. Trimming shortened V by 5 bases and J by 6 bases, and 23 bases separated the two germline ends. The CDR3 coding sequence is TGTGCCAGTAGTGCCCACCCCGGGTCCCGGCACCTCAATGAGCAGTTCTTC. Its protein product is CASSAHPGSRHLNEQFF. The full variable domain, its missing parts supplied by reference TRBV19 and TRBJ2-1, is DGGITQSPKYLFRKEGQNVTLSCEQNLNHDAMYWYRQDPGQGLRLIYYSQIVNDFQKGDIAEGYSVSREKKESFPLTVTSAQKNPTAFYLCASSAHPGSRHLNEQFFGPGTRLTVL.